The clone carrying this TCR beta chain was recorded a few times. No antigen is known for it. All the people who gave samples were healthy bone marrow donors. Germline lookup yields CDR1 SGHNT and CDR2 YYREEE (reference sequence). V was clipped by 4 bases and J by 5 bases, with 19 bases between them. This CDR3 has 16 residues. PCR was performed using 60 Vbeta and 13 Jbeta primers. Sequencing was performed with immunoSEQ multiplex PCR; in TCRdb, only in-frame clones are kept and a portion is missing. The sample yields some 110,000 clones, 65% to 80% seen once. The data are from a study of cytomegalovirus exposure and HLA in healthy donors. Study background: Some 180 million T cells yielded 100 million or so unique TCR beta sequences in earlier analysis.

Findings and limits, study-wide: In an earlier analysis, about 90% or about 30%: the productive usage of most TCR beta V segments.

This receptor was obtained from a woman aged 60-75 years in good health and CMV-seropositive. The chain combines TRBV5-4 with TRBJ1-3; no clear D. Sequences were obtained from PBMCs. The CDR3 loop is CASSDDAGAIRNTIYF. The CDR3 DNA reads TGTGCCAGCAGCGATGACGCAGGTGCTATTAGAAACACCATATATTTT.